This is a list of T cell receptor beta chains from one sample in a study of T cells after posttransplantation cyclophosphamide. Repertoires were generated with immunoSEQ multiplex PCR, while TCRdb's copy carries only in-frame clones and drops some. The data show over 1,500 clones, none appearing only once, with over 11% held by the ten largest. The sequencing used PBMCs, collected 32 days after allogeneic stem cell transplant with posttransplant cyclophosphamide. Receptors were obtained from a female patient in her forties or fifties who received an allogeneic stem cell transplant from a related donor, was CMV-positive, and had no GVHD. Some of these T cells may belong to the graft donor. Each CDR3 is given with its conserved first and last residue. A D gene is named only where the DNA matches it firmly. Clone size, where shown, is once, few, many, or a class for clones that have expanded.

DNA: TGTGCCAGCAGTATCCCATGGGGTAGCGGGGGGACCAATGAGCAGTTCTTC
CDR3: CASSIPWGSGGTNEQFF
V: TRBV27
D: TRBD2
size: medium-sized
J: TRBJ2-1

DNA: TGTGCCAGCAGCTTGGGCGCAGGGGCAAACACCGGGGAGCTGTTTTTT
CDR3: CASSLGAGANTGELFF
V: TRBV5-4
D: .
size: medium-sized
J: TRBJ2-2

DNA: TGTGCCAGCAGTGACAGGGGGATTAGCAATCAGCCCCAGCATTTT
CDR3: CASSDRGISNQPQHF
V: TRBV2
D: TRBD1
size: medium-sized
J: TRBJ1-5

DNA: TGTGCCAGCAGCCCCTCGGGGGGGGCCGGGGAGACCCAGTACTTC
CDR3: CASSPSGGAGETQYF
V: TRBV7-3
D: TRBD2
size: many
J: TRBJ2-5

DNA: TGCGCCAGCAGCTTGACAGAGACCTATGGCTACACCTTC
CDR3: CASSLTETYGYTF
V: TRBV5-1
D: .
size: many
J: TRBJ1-2

DNA: TGTGCCAGCAGCTTGGGGACAGCGAAAGAGACCCAGTACTTC
CDR3: CASSLGTAKETQYF
V: TRBV5-4
D: .
size: many
J: TRBJ2-5

DNA: TGTGCCAGCAGTTCTAGCGGGTCCTACAATGAGCAGTTCTTC
CDR3: CASSSSGSYNEQFF
V: TRBV27
D: TRBD2
size: medium-sized
J: TRBJ2-1

DNA: TGTGCCAGCAGCACCGGGACAGATCCCTACGAGCAGTACTTC
CDR3: CASSTGTDPYEQYF
V: TRBV12-3/TRBV12-4
D: TRBD1
size: many
J: TRBJ2-7

DNA: TGCGCCAGCAGGACCGGGACAGGGGCCTACGAGCAGTACTTC
CDR3: CASRTGTGAYEQYF
V: TRBV5-1
D: TRBD1
size: medium-sized
J: TRBJ2-7

DNA: TGTGCCAGCAGTTACGGCCAGGCTGAAGCTTTCTTT
CDR3: CASSYGQAEAFF
V: TRBV6-2/TRBV6-3
D: .
size: medium-sized
J: TRBJ1-1

DNA: TGTGCCAGCAGCCTCGGGTGGCAAGAGTCCTACAATGAGCAGTTCTTC
CDR3: CASSLGWQESYNEQFF
V: TRBV7-9
D: .
size: medium-sized
J: TRBJ2-1

DNA: TGCGCCAGCAGCCAATCTCCGGGACAGGCGTTTAATGAAAAACTGTTTTTT
CDR3: CASSQSPGQAFNEKLFF
V: TRBV4-3
D: TRBD1
size: medium-sized
J: TRBJ1-4

DNA: TGTGCCAGTAGTGCCCGGACACGCTTGAACGGGGAGCTGTTTTTT
CDR3: CASSARTRLNGELFF
V: TRBV19
D: .
size: medium-sized
J: TRBJ2-2

DNA: TGTGCCAGCAGCCGACGGGGACAGGGTACCTACGAGCAGTACTTC
CDR3: CASSRRGQGTYEQYF
V: TRBV25-1
D: TRBD1
size: many
J: TRBJ2-7

DNA: .
CDR3: CASSYSWASGAEYF
V: TRBV6-2/TRBV6-3
D: .
size: medium-sized
J: TRBJ2-5

DNA: TGTGCCAGTACGACAGGGGCGGGCTACACCTTC
CDR3: CASTTGAGYTF
V: TRBV19
D: TRBD1
size: hyperexpanded
J: TRBJ1-2

DNA: TGTGCCAGCAGCCTCGGACAGGGTAGCAATCAGCCCCAGCATTTT
CDR3: CASSLGQGSNQPQHF
V: TRBV7-8
D: TRBD1
size: many
J: TRBJ1-5

DNA: TGTGCCAGCACTGGACTAGCGGGGGAGCAAGAGACCCAGTACTTC
CDR3: CASTGLAGEQETQYF
V: TRBV6-1
D: TRBD2
size: many
J: TRBJ2-5

DNA: TGTGCCAGCCGGGGGGGGGCCGCGTACGAGCAGTACTTC
CDR3: CASRGGAAYEQYF
V: TRBV12-3/TRBV12-4
D: TRBD2
size: many
J: TRBJ2-7

DNA: TGCGCCAGCAGCTTGGGCTGGGGGGGGTACAATGAGCAGTTCTTC
CDR3: CASSLGWGGYNEQFF
V: TRBV5-1
D: TRBD2
size: few
J: TRBJ2-1

DNA: TGCGCCAGCAGCCAAGACTGGGCGGGATCGATCTACAATGAGCAGTTCTTC
CDR3: CASSQDWAGSIYNEQFF
V: TRBV4-3
D: .
size: medium-sized
J: TRBJ2-1

DNA: TGTGCCAGCAGTGAAGCGGGGGCCTCCCTGCCCTATGGCTACACCTTC
CDR3: CASSEAGASLPYGYTF
V: TRBV6-1
D: .
size: .
J: TRBJ1-2

DNA: TGTGCCAGCAGCTTGTTGTCGCGGGCGAACACTGAAGCTTTCTTT
CDR3: CASSLLSRANTEAFF
V: TRBV5-5
D: .
size: large
J: TRBJ1-1

DNA: TGCGCCAGCAGTCCCCACCCCCGCGACGGGGCGCGGGGCACCGGGGAGCTGTTTTTT
CDR3: CASSPHPRDGARGTGELFF
V: TRBV23-1
D: .
size: many
J: TRBJ2-2

DNA: TGTGCCAGCAGCGTAGCTTGGGCAGGGGAAGAGACCCAGTACTTC
CDR3: CASSVAWAGEETQYF
V: TRBV9
D: .
size: medium-sized
J: TRBJ2-5

DNA: TGTGCCAGCAGCAGGGGGGCCGTATATAATTCACCCCTCCACTTT
CDR3: CASSRGAVYNSPLHF
V: TRBV6-6
D: TRBD1
size: many
J: TRBJ1-6

DNA: TGTGCCAGCAGCTTAGCGCGGAGGGGTGAGCAGTTCTTC
CDR3: CASSLARRGEQFF
V: TRBV7-8
D: .
size: medium-sized
J: TRBJ2-1

DNA: TGTGCCACCAGTGATTTGGGGTGGGGACGGACCGCCCGGGGGGTCAATTCACCCCTCCACTTT
CDR3: CATSDLGWGRTARGVNSPLHF
V: TRBV24-1
D: .
size: many
J: TRBJ1-6

DNA: TGTGCCAGTAGTATTGGTAGCGGCTCCGGGGAGCTGTTTTTT
CDR3: CASSIGSGSGELFF
V: TRBV19
D: .
size: medium-sized
J: TRBJ2-2

DNA: TGCGCCAGCAGCTCTATTGCGGGACAGGGGGCGAATGAGCAGTTCTTC
CDR3: CASSSIAGQGANEQFF
V: TRBV5-1
D: TRBD1
size: medium-sized
J: TRBJ2-1

DNA: TGTGCCAGCAGCTCATTAGCGGGGGGCTCCTACAATGAGCAGTTCTTC
CDR3: CASSSLAGGSYNEQFF
V: TRBV7-9
D: TRBD2
size: medium-sized
J: TRBJ2-1

DNA: TGTGCCAGCAGCTTAGCGAGTTTACAGGGGAAACCCTGGCAAGAGACCCAGTACTTC
CDR3: CASSLASLQGKPWQETQYF
V: TRBV7-9
D: TRBD1
size: many
J: TRBJ2-5

DNA: TGTGCCAGCAGCCCACTAGCGGCATTCTACGAGCAGTACTTC
CDR3: CASSPLAAFYEQYF
V: TRBV11-2
D: TRBD2
size: many
J: TRBJ2-7

DNA: TGCGCCAGCAGTGAAGGGCACCTTGAGACCCAGTACTTC
CDR3: CASSEGHLETQYF
V: TRBV10-2
D: .
size: many
J: TRBJ2-5

DNA: TGCGCCAGCAGCCAAGGCCCTAGCGGGGCCCCCGGGTACGAGCAGTACTTC
CDR3: CASSQGPSGAPGYEQYF
V: TRBV4-1
D: TRBD2
size: many
J: TRBJ2-7

DNA: TGCAGTTTTCGGGCGCGGGGGGCGGAAGAGCAGTACTTC
CDR3: CSFRARGAEEQYF
V: TRBV29-1
D: TRBD2
size: many
J: TRBJ2-7

DNA: TGTGCCAGCAGCGCTACAGGGGTACAGCGGCACAATGAGCAGTTCTTC
CDR3: CASSATGVQRHNEQFF
V: TRBV5-5
D: TRBD1
size: medium-sized
J: TRBJ2-1

DNA: TGTGCCAGCAGTGAGGACTTAAGCTCCTACAATGAGCAGTTCTTC
CDR3: CASSEDLSSYNEQFF
V: TRBV6-1
D: .
size: medium-sized
J: TRBJ2-1

DNA: TGTGCCAGCAGCCAAGATCGGCTAGCGGGGGGCCAAGAGACCCAGTACTTC
CDR3: CASSQDRLAGGQETQYF
V: TRBV14
D: TRBD2
size: .
J: TRBJ2-5

DNA: TGTGCCAGCTCACCACCGGGAGCGGGGGGACGACCAGGGTTGAGGGAGCAGTACTTC
CDR3: CASSPPGAGGRPGLREQYF
V: TRBV18
D: TRBD2
size: medium-sized
J: TRBJ2-7

DNA: TGTGCCAGCAGCTTAGAGAGGCAGCCCGGGAATGAGCAGTTCTTC
CDR3: CASSLERQPGNEQFF
V: TRBV7-8
D: .
size: many
J: TRBJ2-1

DNA: TGTGCCAGCAGCTTATCAGCGGGGGGGGGAGAGACCCAGTACTTC
CDR3: CASSLSAGGGETQYF
V: TRBV7-2
D: TRBD2
size: many
J: TRBJ2-5

DNA: TGTGCCAGCAGCTTCGGGGGAAGTCAGCCCCAGCATTTT
CDR3: CASSFGGSQPQHF
V: TRBV7-9
D: .
size: many
J: TRBJ1-5

DNA: TGTGCCAGCACCCAGGACAGGGCCTTTAAAAAACTGTTTTTT
CDR3: CASTQDRAFKKLFF
V: TRBV6-6
D: TRBD1
size: medium-sized
J: TRBJ1-4

DNA: TGTGCCAGCAGCCCCCTTAGCGGGAGGGCGGGGGAGACCCAGTACTTC
CDR3: CASSPLSGRAGETQYF
V: TRBV11-2
D: TRBD2
size: medium-sized
J: TRBJ2-5

DNA: TGCGCCAGCAGCCAGCGACAGGGCTACGAGCAGTACTTC
CDR3: CASSQRQGYEQYF
V: TRBV4-3
D: TRBD1
size: medium-sized
J: TRBJ2-7

DNA: TGTGCCAGCAGCTCCCCAAGGACAGGGGACTATGGCTACACCTTC
CDR3: CASSSPRTGDYGYTF
V: TRBV7-9
D: TRBD1
size: medium-sized
J: TRBJ1-2

DNA: TGTGCCAGCAGGACCGGACTAGCGACAGAGACCCAGTACTTC
CDR3: CASRTGLATETQYF
V: TRBV6-1
D: TRBD2
size: many
J: TRBJ2-5